This T cell receptor (beta chain) stems from a study of memory CD4+ T cells and cytomegalovirus serostatus. Study-wide background: Of the healthy Belgian adults, 9 were CMV seropositive and about two dozen seronegative. General study results and limits: Of around 160 reported CMV TCRbeta sequences, under 70 were found in memory CD4+ repertoires.

In the original analysis: After removing out-of-frame reads, around 2 million distinct TCRbeta sequences remained. The data were produced by immunoSEQ multiplex PCR, yet TCRdb's version contains in-frame clones alone and is incomplete. Clone size and V and J calls were adopted from that table, with D and trimming inferred from the DNA. The data contain approximately 60,000 clones, roughly 77% of them singletons. Concerning this clone itself: The antigen is unknown.

Single viable CD3+CD4+CD8-CD45RO+ cells were sorted as the memory CD4+ T cells. Total CD4+ T cells were enriched by CD4 positive selection. The V gene's germline CDR1 is SGHTA and CDR2 FQGNSA. Deletions cut 2 bases from V and 5 bases from J, with 15 bases between. CDR3 length equals 16 residues. What was sequenced was memory CD4+ T cells from blood. V and J are TRBV7-2 and TRBJ2-2, with D possibly being TRBD2 (5 bases). The sequence came from an adult in good health and CMV-seronegative. CDR3 coding DNA: TGTGCCAGCAGCTTATCGTTCGGGGTAACAACCGGGGAGCTGTTTTTT. Encoded protein: CASSLSFGVTTGELFF.